The sequence of this TCR beta chain was determined in a study of identical twins. The table lists this clonotype with many counts. One entry per CDR3 protein results from TCRdb running MiXCR on the 5' RACE reads. The data contain hundreds of thousands of distinct CDR3 sequences, about a fifth of them singletons. Germline V gene lookup returns CDR1 ENHRY and CDR2 SYGVKD. V shed 0 bases and J shed 2 bases, with 11 bases lying between them. The CDR3 consists of 16 residues. The sample was also linked to a second study, of yellow fever vaccine responses in identical twins.

J is TRBJ2-1 and V is TRBV10-3, with D perhaps TRBD1 or TRBD2 (6 bases each). Sequenced material: CD4+ T cells sorted from blood. The receptor was derived from a woman aged 18-30 years in good health. The CDR3 is CAISESSGAAYNEQFF. The CDR3 DNA is TGTGCCATCAGTGAGTCGTCGGGGGCTGCCTACAATGAGCAGTTCTTC.